This T cell receptor beta chain comes out of a study of blood T cells in healthy people across ages. Study results and caveats: From one million sequenced T cells, diversity estimates were lower bounds. Diversity of TCR beta per million T cells declined in a roughly linear way with age.

Germline trimming cut 1 base from V and 6 bases from J; bases unmatched to any gene: 6. The CDR3 loop spans 15 amino acids. Germline values: CDR1 DFQATT, CDR2 SNEGSKA (reference sequence). Every donor provided roughly 10 milliliters of peripheral blood. A second PCR of about 6 to 12 cycles used a sample-barcoded 5' primer and a J-beta primer mix. Via MiXCR, TCRdb re-called the 5' RACE reads, giving one row per CDR3 protein. The table includes about 1,800,000 distinct CDR3 sequences, 28% detected once. Details on this clonotype: Its antigen is not known.

The rearrangement uses TRBV20-1 and TRBJ2-3; 11 nucleotides align to TRBD2. The sequencing input was blood. The receptor's source is a woman aged 25-40 years in good health. The CDR3 region has the DNA TGCAGTGCTAGAGGGGTAGCGGGGGGGTTCGATACGCAGTATTTT. Translating it yields CSARGVAGGFDTQYF.